This T cell receptor beta chain was identified during a study of blood T cell repertoires in COVID-19. As for the study in general: Collection of acute and convalescent COVID-19 samples took place in the United States, Italy and Spain.

Authors' data handling: Nucleated cell number was recorded as an estimate derived from reference gene primer amplification. Assay used: immunoSEQ multiplex PCR; TCRdb lists only in-frame clones, some missing. V, J and clone size reflect that table, while D and trimming were determined from the DNA. The sample has about 400,000 clones, about 90% seen once. Allocation to cohorts depended on clinical history reported by the participants. Trimming took 4 bases from V and 6 from J; bases not matched to a gene: 8. The CDR3 is 13 residues long. Looked up from germline, CDR1 is SQVTM and CDR2 is ANQGSEA. The TCR comes from a young woman with acute COVID-19. This sequence joins TRBV29-1 and TRBJ2-7, with 8 bases matching TRBD1. Sequencing input: PBMCs or T cells enriched from blood (not recorded which). This CDR3 reads CSVAPGQGSEQYF. The CDR3 DNA follows: TGCAGCGTTGCCCCTGGACAGGGAAGCGAGCAGTACTTC.